This TCR beta chain was profiled in a study of cytomegalovirus exposure and HLA in healthy donors. This clone was seen only once. Its antigen is undetermined. The study ran its PCR with 60 Vbeta and 13 Jbeta primers. Profiling relied on immunoSEQ multiplex PCR, and the TCRdb table lists in-frame clones only, not all of them. The profile shows about 160,000 clones, 60% to 80% of them singletons. Overall study results and limits: TCR beta V- and J-gene trimming, according to a later analysis, was linked to a missense DCLRE1C variant.

This receptor was identified in a woman aged 45-59 years in good health and CMV-seropositive. Sequenced material: PBMCs.

The CDR3 DNA reads TGCAGCGCCCTGACAGGGTTGAGCAATCAGCCCCAGCATTTT. Protein sequence: CSALTGLSNQPQHF. This chain uses TRBV29-1 with TRBJ1-5, with 7 bases matching TRBD1. Germline V gene lookup returns CDR1 SQVTM and CDR2 ANQGSEA. J lost 1 base, V lost 7 bases, and 7 bases had no gene match. CDR3 size: 14 residues. Looking up the rest from reference TRBV29-1 and TRBJ1-5 gives the full variable domain: SAVISQKPSRDICQRGTSLTIQCQVDSQVTMMFWYRQQPGQSLTLIATANQGSEATYESGFVIDKFPISRPNLTFSTLTVSNMSPEDSSIYLCSALTGLSNQPQHFGDGTRLSIL.